Here is one T cell receptor beta chain with its context. Its antigen is not known. The sample comes from a study of cytomegalovirus exposure and HLA in healthy donors. General study findings and limits: Rare TCR sequences predominated, though certain public TCRs were found in many donors. In vitro confirmation showed three CMV-associated chains to be CMV antigen specific.

The V segment lost 3 bases and the J segment 1 base; nucleotides outside the gene matches: 5. From germline, CDR1 is MDHEN and CDR2 SYDVKM. This CDR3 region has 15 residues. Only in-frame clones appear in the TCRdb table, and some are missing; sequencing was by immunoSEQ multiplex PCR. The top ten hold over 12% of the sample, which has 200,000 to 250,000 clones, roughly 84% seen once. J is TRBJ1-2 and V is TRBV28; 7 bases line up with TRBD1. Specimen: PBMCs. The TCR comes from a woman in her 30s in good health and CMV-seropositive. The CDR3 region has the DNA TGTGCCAGCAGTTTCCTGGCAGGGGGTAACTATGGCTACACCTTC. Amino acid sequence: CASSFLAGGNYGYTF.